The 10 T cell receptor beta chains given below trace back to one sample, sequenced in a study of breast tumors, draining lymph nodes, adjacent tissues. The lymph nodes were axillary draining lymph nodes from breast cancer patients. In TCRdb, the multiplex PCR reads were re-called with MiXCR into one record per CDR3 protein. The sample carries some 140,000 distinct CDR3 sequences, 20% to 25% recorded once. The material sequenced was axillary lymph node tissue. The receptors were gathered from a female donor with breast cancer. Some clones in this sample may be carry-over from other donors' samples.

The chain uses TRBV5-4 and TRBJ1-2; D possibly corresponds to TRBD1 (6 bases). CDR3 length: 13 residues. CDR1 and CDR2 (germline): SGHNT, YYREEE (reference sequence). V lost 4 bases to trimming and J lost 8 bases, with 15 bases between them. In DNA form, the CDR3 reads TGTGCCAGCAGCCCCGGGACAAATGGAGGCTACACCTTC. Protein product: CASSPGTNGGYTF.

This clonotype has a count of ten or more. The rearrangement uses TRBV20-1 and TRBJ2-1; D is undetermined. The V gene's germline CDR1 is DFQATT and CDR2 SNEGSKA (reference sequence). V dropped 3 bases and J dropped 9 bases, with 18 bases sitting between them. This CDR3 spans 14 amino acids. CDR3 sequence reads: CSARAGPRSGEQFF. In DNA, the CDR3 is TGCAGTGCTAGGGCCGGGCCAAGAAGTGGTGAGCAGTTCTTC.

In regard to this clonotype: Being one base from a much bigger clone, this may be a read error. The rearrangement links TRBV10-3 to TRBJ2-1; D tentatively reads TRBD1 or TRBD2 (7 bases each). CDR1 is ENHRY, CDR2 SYGVKD, per germline. With 8 bases removed from V and 8 bases from J, the gap between germline ends came to 22 bases. The length of the CDR3 is 15 residues. The CDR3 is CAIGRGRREKDEQFF. The CDR3 DNA reads as TGTGCCATCGGGAGGGGGCGGCGGGAGAAGGATGAGCAGTTCTTC.

On this clonotype itself: Sequence at one end of the junction differs from germline and may be a read error. The CDR3 spells CASSQDNGGGMGSVYSEQFF. The CDR3 DNA follows: TGCGCCAGCAGCCAAGATAACGGGGGCGGTATGGGCAGCGTCTACAGTGAGCAGTTCTTC. The chain is built from TRBV4-1 and TRBJ2-1; TRBD1 or TRBD2 may be the D gene (6 bases each). CDR1 is MGHRA, CDR2 YSYEKL, per germline. CDR3 length equals 20 residues.

This clonotype was observed many times. The chain links TRBV5-6 to TRBJ1-4; 7 bases align to TRBD1. Germline V CDR1 and CDR2: SGHDT, YYEEEE. This CDR3 contains 15 residues. Trimming took 2 bases from V and 8 from J; bases not matched to a gene: 9. Here the CDR3 DNA reads TGTGCCAGCAGCTTCGGGCAGGGGGGTTGGGAAAAACTGTTTTTT. Residues: CASSFGQGGWEKLFF. Based on the CDR3 plus reference TRBV5-6 and TRBJ1-4, the full variable domain is DAGVTQSPTHLIKTRGQQVTLRCSPKSGHDTVSWYQQALGQGPQFIFQYYEEEERQRGNFPDRFSGHQFPNYSSELNVNALLLGDSALYLCASSFGQGGWEKLFFGSGTQLSVL.

This clonotype was recorded at least ten times. The V gene is TRBV6-4, the J gene TRBJ2-7, with 7 nucleotides matching TRBD2. The CDR3 runs to 16 residues. Germline CDR1 MRHNA, CDR2 SNTAGT. Trimming took 2 bases from V and 0 from J; bases not matched to a gene: 7. The CDR3 DNA follows: TGTGCCAGCAGTGACGGGGAGCGGGGTAGCTCCTACGAGCAGTACTTC. Protein sequence: CASSDGERGSSYEQYF.

This clonotype has a count of ten or more. The genes are TRBV5-1 and TRBJ2-5; the D is unclear. Trimming pared 0 bases from V and 0 bases from J, leaving 12 bases between. Germline CDR1 is SGHRS and CDR2 is YFSETQ. This CDR3 is 16 amino acids long. For the CDR3, the DNA is TGCGCCAGCAGCTTGGCGGGCGGTCAGTACCAAGAGACCCAGTACTTC. Its protein product is CASSLAGGQYQETQYF.

Only a few counts were recorded for this clonotype. The genes are TRBV7-6 and TRBJ2-4; maybe TRBD2 (5 bases). This CDR3 has 10 amino acids. From germline, CDR1 is SGHVS and CDR2 FNYEAQ. V was shortened by 5 bases and J by 13 bases, with 9 bases between the two germline ends. This CDR3 reads CASSTRIQYF. The DNA for the CDR3 is TGTGCCAGCAGCACTAGAATACAGTACTTC.

Many counts were recorded for this clonotype. The chain couples TRBV18 to TRBJ2-1, with TRBD2 matching 9 bases. The CDR3 covers 18 residues. Germline-derived CDR1 and CDR2 are KGHSH and LQKENI. The V and J ends lost 1 base and 1 base, in that order; junction bases with no gene match: 8. CDR3 sequence reads: CASSPRRSGSSSYNEQFF. The CDR3 coding sequence is TGTGCCAGCTCACCACGTCGTAGCGGGAGTTCGTCCTACAATGAGCAGTTCTTC.

In regard to this clonotype: A much larger clone sits a single nucleotide away, making a read error possible. The chain employs TRBV2 and TRBJ1-2, with 8 bases lining up with TRBD1. The CDR3 consists of 11 residues. The trim removed 7 bases at V and 8 bases at J, leaving 3 bases unmatched. From germline, CDR1 is SNHLY and CDR2 FYNNEI. The CDR3 spells CASMTGDGYTF. The CDR3 DNA reads as TGTGCCAGCATGACAGGGGACGGCTACACCTTC.